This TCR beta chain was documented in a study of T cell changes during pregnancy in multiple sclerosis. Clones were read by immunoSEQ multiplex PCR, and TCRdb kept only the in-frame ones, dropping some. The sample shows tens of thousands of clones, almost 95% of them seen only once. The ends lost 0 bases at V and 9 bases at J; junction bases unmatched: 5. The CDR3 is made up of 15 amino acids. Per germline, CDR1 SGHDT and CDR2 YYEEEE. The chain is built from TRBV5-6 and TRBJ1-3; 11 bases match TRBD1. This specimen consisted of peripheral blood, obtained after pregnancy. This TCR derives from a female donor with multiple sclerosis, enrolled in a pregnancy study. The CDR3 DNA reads TGTGCCAGCAGCTTGGGAGGACAGGGGGCTGGCACCATATATTTT. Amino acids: CASSLGGQGAGTIYF.